The 9 T cell receptor beta chains below come from one sample, sequenced in a study of cytomegalovirus exposure and HLA in healthy donors. Sequencing used immunoSEQ multiplex PCR; TCRdb keeps in-frame clones, though not all of them. The sample lists 190,000 or so clones; roughly 84% were seen once. Sequencing was done on a sample of PBMCs. The receptors were sampled from a woman younger than 45 in good health and CMV-seropositive.

The chain combines TRBV5-1 with TRBJ2-7, with D perhaps TRBD2 (6 bases). This CDR3 has 13 residues. Germline V gene data show CDR1 as SGHRS and CDR2 as YFSETQ. V lost 0 bases to trimming and J lost 7 bases, with 11 bases between them. In DNA form, the CDR3 reads TGCGCCAGCAGCTTGGTGGTCGGGAGTGAGCAGTACTTC. It yields the protein CASSLVVGSEQYF.

The chain joins TRBV27 to TRBJ1-5; maybe TRBD1 (5 bases). This CDR3 comprises 14 residues. Trimming left V 4 bases short and J 1 base short, with 8 bases between. Germline CDR1 reads MNHEY; CDR2 reads SMNVEV (reference sequence). For the CDR3, the DNA is TGTGCCAGCAGTTGGGGGGGGAGCAATCAGCCCCAGCATTTT. This translates into CASSWGGSNQPQHF.

The V call is TRBV5-4, the J call TRBJ2-7, with 10 bases lining up with TRBD2. The V segment lost 3 bases and the J segment 4 bases; nucleotides outside the gene matches: 4. Germline V CDR1 and CDR2: SGHNT, YYREEE (reference sequence). The CDR3 runs 14 residues. CDR3 in amino acids: CASSSGLAVYEQYF. DNA for the CDR3: TGTGCCAGCAGCTCCGGACTAGCGGTGTACGAGCAGTACTTC.

The rearrangement joins TRBV12-5 to TRBJ2-1; D remains unclear. Germline CDR1 and CDR2: LGHNT and FRNRAP. The CDR3 is 13 amino acids. Trimming pared 4 bases from V and 9 bases from J, leaving 13 bases between. CDR3 loop: CASGSRHFGEQFF. DNA for the CDR3: TGTGCTAGTGGTTCCCGACACTTCGGTGAGCAGTTCTTC.

J is TRBJ2-7 and V is TRBV28; 11 bases align to TRBD2. The CDR3 sequence is 15 residues long. Trimming removed 4 bases from V and 3 bases from J; junction bases left unmatched: 5. Germline V gene sequence: CDR1 MDHEN, CDR2 SYDVKM. This CDR3 is CASSSWTSGYYEQYF. CDR3 nucleotides: TGTGCCAGCAGTTCCTGGACTAGCGGGTACTACGAGCAGTACTTC.

The chain links TRBV30 to TRBJ2-7; D is undetermined. CDR1 GTSNPN and CDR2 SVGIG come from the germline V gene (reference sequence). V lost 8 bases and J 4 bases, leaving 12 bases between the germline ends. The CDR3 length is 11 residues. DNA for the CDR3: TGTGCCGGGTACGAAGCGTACGAGCAGTACTTC. Amino acids: CAGYEAYEQYF.

This clone has just a few counts. The V gene is TRBV5-6, the J gene TRBJ2-2; possibly TRBD1 for D (6 bases). Between the trimmed V and J ends, which lost 4 bases and 2 bases, there was a span of 15 bases. Looked up from germline, CDR1 is SGHDT and CDR2 is YYEEEE. The CDR3 spans 16 residues. The CDR3 is CASSKPGQINTGELFF. The CDR3 region has the DNA TGTGCCAGCAGCAAACCGGGACAAATAAACACCGGGGAGCTGTTTTTT.

The CDR3 loop reads CAWDGTRDEQFF. In DNA form, the CDR3 reads TGTGCCTGGGATGGGACTAGAGATGAGCAGTTCTTC. J is TRBJ2-1 and V is TRBV30; 8 bases map to TRBD2. CDR1 is GTSNPN and CDR2 is SVGIG in the germline V gene (reference sequence). The CDR3 extends over 12 amino acids. V shed 5 bases, J shed 8 bases, and the junction held 5 bases outside the gene matches.

J is TRBJ1-1 and V is TRBV19; 7 bases align to TRBD1. V trimming: 7 bases; J trimming: 0 bases; junction bases outside the gene matches: 2. CDR1 is LNHDA, CDR2 SQIVND, per germline (reference sequence). The CDR3 runs 13 residues. CDR3 DNA: TGTGCCAGTACGGACAGGTTGAACACTGAAGCTTTCTTT. Translated: CASTDRLNTEAFF.